The 27 T cell receptor beta chains below come from one sample, sequenced in a study of identical twins. Via MiXCR, TCRdb re-called the 5' RACE reads, giving one row per CDR3 protein. This table holds more than 650,000 distinct CDR3 sequences, 5.5% to 7.5% found once. Sequencing was done on a sample of naive T cells sorted from blood. These receptors were obtained from a man aged 18 to 30 in good health.

This clonotype was seen at least ten times. The CDR3 reads CASSFDRGSYNEQFF. The CDR3 DNA is TGTGCCAGCAGTTTCGACAGGGGATCCTACAATGAGCAGTTCTTC. This sequence joins TRBV12-3 or TRBV12-4 and TRBJ2-1, with TRBD1 identical over 8 bases. CDR3 length equals 15 residues. V shed 3 bases and J 1 base; nucleotides not matched to a gene: 2.

This rearrangement joins TRBV10-3 to TRBJ2-1; the match to TRBD1 covers 9 bases. This CDR3 is built from 12 residues. Per the germline V gene, CDR1 is ENHRY and CDR2 is SYGVKD. V lost 4 bases and J lost 9; bases outside the gene matches: 1. CDR3 DNA sequence: TGTGCCATCAGTGGGACAGGGGTTGAGCAGTTCTTC. This encodes CAISGTGVEQFF.

This clonotype was seen many times. The chain combines TRBV18 with TRBJ2-1, with D perhaps TRBD2 (5 bases). Germline assignment: CDR1 KGHSH and CDR2 LQKENI. The ends were cut back, 8 bases at V and 0 bases at J, with 11 bases in the middle. The CDR3 covers 14 residues. The DNA for the CDR3 is TGTGCCAGCACCTCGGGGAGCTCCTACAATGAGCAGTTCTTC. Encoded protein: CASTSGSSYNEQFF. The variable domain in full, with the rest retrieved from reference TRBV18 and TRBJ2-1, is NAGVMQNPRHLVRRRGQEARLRCSPMKGHSHVYWYRQLPEEGLKFMVYLQKENIIDESGMPKERFSAEFPKEGPSILRIQQVVRGDSAAYFCASTSGSSYNEQFFGPGTRLTVL.

A few counts support this clonotype. Here the CDR3 reads CASSPGGPGELFF. The CDR3, as DNA: TGTGCCAGCAGCCCCGGTGGACCAGGGGAGCTGTTTTTT. The J gene is TRBJ2-2, the V gene TRBV7-9, with D unclear. The CDR3 sequence is 13 residues long. Trimming cost V 5 bases and J 8 bases, with 12 bases left between them. Per germline, CDR1 SEHNR and CDR2 FQNEAQ (reference sequence). The full variable domain, in which reference TRBV7-9 and TRBJ2-2 provide the parts outside the CDR3, is DTGVSQNPRHKITKRGQNVTFRCDPISEHNRLYWYRQTLGQGPEFLTYFQNEAQLEKSRLLSDRFSAERPKGSFSTLEIQRTEQGDSAMYLCASSPGGPGELFFGEGSRLTVL.

The chain is built from TRBV12-3 or TRBV12-4 and TRBJ2-5; D perhaps matches TRBD1 (5 bases). V was trimmed by 2 bases and J by 7 bases, leaving 11 bases between them. The CDR3 loop spans 13 amino acids. The CDR3 is CASSLTGYGTQYF. Written as DNA, the CDR3 is TGTGCCAGCAGTTTAACAGGCTATGGGACCCAGTACTTC.

In its sample, this clonotype was seen many times. This sequence joins TRBV5-1 and TRBJ2-1; 7 bases agree with TRBD2. Trimming took 4 bases from V and 4 from J; bases not matched to a gene: 11. The length of the CDR3 is 16 residues. Germline CDR1 and CDR2: SGHRS and YFSETQ. As DNA, the CDR3 is TGCGCCAGCAGCCATTCTTGGAGCGGGGTATACAATGAGCAGTTCTTC. Its translation is CASSHSWSGVYNEQFF.

The chain is built from TRBV7-9 and TRBJ2-2; no definite D call. From germline, CDR1 is SEHNR and CDR2 FQNEAQ (reference sequence). The CDR3 length is 13 residues. The V end was cut by 3 bases, the J end by 5 bases, with 7 bases between. This CDR3 is CASSFTRTGELFF. For the CDR3, the DNA is TGTGCCAGCAGCTTTACGCGTACCGGGGAGCTGTTTTTT.

The V gene is TRBV18, the J gene TRBJ2-3; a weak D match, TRBD2 (5 bases). The CDR3 has 13 amino acids. CDR1 and CDR2 from the germline V gene are KGHSH and LQKENI. Trimming took off 0 bases at V and 5 bases at J, with 6 bases between the two ends. CDR3 DNA sequence: TGTGCCAGCTCACCACCGGGAGTAGATACGCAGTATTTT. Translating it yields CASSPPGVDTQYF.

This clonotype came up many times. CDR3 DNA: TGTGCCAGCAGTGGACCCTACCTTGGTGAGACACGTTCCTACGAGCAGTACTTC. It codes for CASSGPYLGETRSYEQYF. V gene TRBV12-3 or TRBV12-4 combines with J gene TRBJ2-7, with D unclear. CDR3 length: 18 residues. With 5 bases removed from V and 1 base from J, the gap between germline ends came to 24 bases.

This chain uses TRBV3-1 with TRBJ2-4; TRBD2 matches 13 bases. The CDR3 is made up of 15 amino acids. V lost 3 bases and J lost 13; bases outside the gene matches: 9. In germline, CDR1 is LGHDT, CDR2 YNNKEL (reference sequence). The CDR3 is CASSHDTSGRAGQYF. The CDR3 coding sequence is TGTGCCAGCAGCCACGATACTAGCGGGAGGGCCGGACAGTACTTC.

The chain recombines TRBV21-1 with TRBJ2-1; the D call TRBD2 from the table was never checked on the DNA. TRBV21-1 is assigned pseudogene status. The CDR3 contains 9 residues. The CDR3 bases are TGTGCCAGCAATGGCCCACGGGGCTTC. Encoded protein: CASNGPRGF.

This clonotype has ten or more counts. This chain joins TRBV29-1 and TRBJ2-5; either TRBD1 or TRBD2 may supply D (5 bases each). CDR1 is SQVTM and CDR2 is ANQGSEA in the germline V gene. The CDR3 covers 13 residues. V shed 4 bases and J shed 1 base, with 10 bases lying between them. The CDR3 region is CSVVRGPQETQYF. The CDR3 nucleotides read TGCAGCGTTGTTCGGGGACCCCAAGAGACCCAGTACTTC.

V is TRBV7-2 and J is TRBJ2-5; no reliable D call. The V gene lost 1 base and the J gene lost 9 bases, with 9 bases spanning the gap. This CDR3 is 12 amino acids long. From germline, CDR1 is SGHTA and CDR2 FQGNSA. In DNA form, the CDR3 reads TGTGCCAGCAGCTTAGAGGTAGCAGCCCAGTACTTC. Protein sequence: CASSLEVAAQYF. The full variable domain, completed using reference TRBV7-2 and TRBJ2-5, is GAGVSQSPSNKVTEKGKDVELRCDPISGHTALYWYRQSLGQGLEFLIYFQGNSAPDKSGLPSDRFSAERTGGSVSTLTIQRTQQEDSAVYLCASSLEVAAQYFGPGTRLLVL.

The sample holds a few counts of this clonotype. The chain links TRBV20-1 to TRBJ1-5; D is undetermined. This CDR3 has 16 residues. Per the germline V gene, CDR1 is DFQATT and CDR2 is SNEGSKA (reference sequence). Deletions cut 0 bases from V and 4 bases from J, with 16 bases between. In nucleotides, the CDR3 is TGCAGTGCTAGAGATCAAGTGCCCGGGTGGAATCAGCCCCAGCATTTT. Its protein product is CSARDQVPGWNQPQHF.

This chain connects TRBV29-1 to TRBJ2-3, with D perhaps matching TRBD2 (5 bases). Germline CDR1 SQVTM, CDR2 ANQGSEA. V was trimmed by 4 bases and J by 5 bases, leaving 16 bases between them. The CDR3 has 14 amino acids. The CDR3, as DNA: TGCAGCGTTGTTCCGCCAGGACTCCAAGATACGCAGTATTTT. Protein: CSVVPPGLQDTQYF.

This clonotype was seen ten or more times. The chain is built from TRBV28 and TRBJ2-7, with D hard to call. Germline assignment: CDR1 MDHEN and CDR2 SYDVKM. V lost 2 bases and J lost 1, with 9 bases in between. The CDR3 length is 14 residues. CDR3 sequence (DNA): TGTGCCAGCAGTTTACCTCCGGAATCCTACGAGCAGTACTTC. Translation gives CASSLPPESYEQYF. Supplemented by reference TRBV28 and TRBJ2-7, the full variable domain reads DVKVTQSSRYLVKRTGEKVFLECVQDMDHENMFWYRQDPGLGLRLIYFSYDVKMKEKGDIPEGYSVSREKKERFSLILESASTNQTSMYLCASSLPPESYEQYFGPGTRLTVT.

The chain carries TRBV5-1 and TRBJ2-1; D perhaps matches TRBD2 (6 bases). The CDR3 has 13 amino acids. CDR1 and CDR2 from the germline V gene are SGHRS and YFSETQ. V lost 3 bases and J 5 bases, leaving 9 bases between the germline ends. CDR3 sequence: CASSSSVDNEQFF. The CDR3 DNA is TGCGCCAGCAGCTCTAGCGTAGACAATGAGCAGTTCTTC.

The V and J genes are TRBV7-9 and TRBJ2-7; the match to TRBD1 covers 7 bases. With V trimmed by 5 bases and J by 3 bases, 7 bases remained unmatched. Germline CDR1 is SEHNR and CDR2 is FQNEAQ (reference sequence). The CDR3 runs to 14 residues. The CDR3 DNA reads TGTGCCAGCAGCGACGGGACAGTTGGCTACGAGCAGTACTTC. Translated, it gives CASSDGTVGYEQYF.

Ten or more counts support this clonotype. Here the CDR3 reads CASSPGTGDNSPLHF. The DNA of the CDR3 is TGTGCCAGCAGCCCAGGGACAGGGGATAATTCACCCCTCCACTTT. This chain links TRBV6-1 with TRBJ1-6; 10 bases are a match to TRBD1. Looked up from germline, CDR1 is MNHNS and CDR2 is SASEGT. This CDR3 spans 15 amino acids. V gave up 6 bases and J gave up 5 bases; unmatched junction bases: 4.

This clonotype occurred many times. The V call is TRBV5-1, the J call TRBJ2-7; the D gene is possibly TRBD1 (6 bases). Looked up from germline, CDR1 is SGHRS and CDR2 is YFSETQ. CDR3 length equals 16 residues. The V and J ends lost 4 bases and 3 bases respectively, with 20 bases between them. CDR3 sequence reads: CASSPGGQTYLYEQYF. Here the CDR3 DNA reads TGCGCCAGCAGCCCTGGTGGACAGACTTATCTCTACGAGCAGTACTTC.

This clonotype has just a few counts. The genes are TRBV12-3 or TRBV12-4 and TRBJ1-2; 7 bases are shared with TRBD1. The CDR3 runs 13 residues. With V trimmed by 3 bases and J by 6 bases, 4 bases remained unmatched. The CDR3 nucleotides read TGTGCCAGCAGTTTTTATGGACAGGATGGCTACACCTTC. It translates to CASSFYGQDGYTF.

The rearrangement links TRBV4-2 to TRBJ2-1, with 9 bases identical to TRBD1. From germline, CDR1 is LGHNA and CDR2 YNFKEQ. The CDR3 contains 19 residues. V gave up 2 bases and J gave up 7 bases; unmatched junction bases: 18. In nucleotides, the CDR3 is TGTGCCAGCAGCCAATTGCCCTCCAACCGAGGACAGGGGAGTAATGAGCAGTTCTTC. It encodes CASSQLPSNRGQGSNEQFF.

This clonotype was seen at least ten times. The chain combines TRBV10-3 with TRBJ2-7; the D call may be TRBD1 or TRBD2 (5 bases each). Germline values: CDR1 ENHRY, CDR2 SYGVKD. The length of the CDR3 is 13 residues. V was trimmed by 10 bases and J by 10 bases, leaving 23 bases between them. For the CDR3, the DNA is TGTGCCACCGGGACGGATGGGGCGCAGGGACAGTACGTC. This codes for CATGTDGAQGQYV.

The chain links TRBV4-3 to TRBJ2-7, with TRBD2 matching 14 bases. Germline CDR1 is LGHNA and CDR2 is YSLEER. CDR3 length: 15 amino acids. Germline trimming cut 4 bases from V and 3 bases from J; bases unmatched to any gene: 2. The CDR3, as DNA: TGCGCCAGCAGCCCCGGGACTAGCGGGGGCTACGAGCAGTACTTC. Translating gives CASSPGTSGGYEQYF.

This clonotype was recorded at least ten times. V is TRBV4-3 and J is TRBJ2-7, with a tentative D call TRBD1 (6 bases). Germline V gene data show CDR1 as LGHNA and CDR2 as YSLEER. CDR3 size: 15 residues. The V and J ends lost 1 base and 1 base respectively, with 11 bases between them. The CDR3 is CASSQVLDSSYEQYF. DNA of the CDR3: TGCGCCAGCAGCCAAGTTCTGGACAGTTCCTACGAGCAGTACTTC.

This clonotype appeared once. The chain combines TRBV30 with TRBJ2-1, with 10 bases that match TRBD2. Germline V CDR1 and CDR2: GTSNPN, SVGIG (reference sequence). The CDR3 length is 17 residues. Trimming cost V 4 bases and J 0 bases; bases outside gene matches: 9. CDR3 DNA: TGTGCCTGGACCACAGGACTAGCGGACTACTCCTACAATGAGCAGTTCTTC. Encoded protein: CAWTTGLADYSYNEQFF.

The V call is TRBV7-2, the J call TRBJ2-5; 7 bases are a match to TRBD2. The CDR3 covers 14 residues. J lost 4 bases, V lost 7 bases, and 9 bases had no gene match. The germline CDR1 and CDR2 sequences are SGHTA and FQGNSA. CDR3 residues: CASTTDSGGETQYF. The CDR3 bases are TGTGCCAGCACCACGGATTCGGGGGGAGAGACCCAGTACTTC.